What follows are 23 T cell receptor beta chains derived from one specimen sequenced in a study of response to subunit inactivated influenza vaccine (dated by TCRdb to the late 2010s). Library preparation used RT-PCR. The listed sequencing device is Illumina HiSeq 2500. Through fastp at Q25 and MiXCR, TCRdb rebuilt clones from the public reads, retaining in-frame beta chains. Identical CDR3 protein sequences are pooled into one entry, listed with their most common genes and DNA. Across this sample there are some 500,000 distinct CDR3 sequences, with approximately 15% seen only once. The ten biggest clones cover around 3% of the sample. The input for sequencing was CD4+ T cells sorted from PBMCs, taken less than 30 months after vaccination. All receptors come from a man aged 45 to 75 who received an inactivated influenza vaccine. Donor details come from another sample of the same person, matched by shared clones.

This clonotype was found a few times. V usage is TRBV18 and J usage is TRBJ2-7; tentatively, D is TRBD1 (6 bases). Germline V gene lookup returns CDR1 KGHSH and CDR2 LQKENI. Trimming took 3 bases from V and 3 from J, leaving 12 bases between them. This CDR3 comprises 14 residues. Written as DNA, the CDR3 is TGTGCCAGCTCACCGAGGGACACATTCTACGAGCAGTACTTC. Its protein is CASSPRDTFYEQYF.

This clonotype turned up a few times. The chain couples TRBV18 to TRBJ1-4; TRBD1 might be the D (5 bases). CDR3 size: 12 residues. The germline V and J ends were trimmed by 3 bases and 10 bases, with 9 bases remaining between them. Germline assignment: CDR1 KGHSH and CDR2 LQKENI. CDR3 protein: CASSPSGGKLFF. In DNA, the CDR3 is TGTGCCAGCTCACCTTCGGGGGGAAAACTGTTTTTT. The full variable domain, completed using reference TRBV18 and TRBJ1-4, is NAGVMQNPRHLVRRRGQEARLRCSPMKGHSHVYWYRQLPEEGLKFMVYLQKENIIDESGMPKERFSAEFPKEGPSILRIQQVVRGDSAAYFCASSPSGGKLFFGSGTQLSVL.

The V and J genes are TRBV5-1 and TRBJ2-7; D possibly matches TRBD1 or TRBD2 (5 bases each). The CDR3 loop spans 14 amino acids. The germline V and J ends were trimmed by 4 bases and 0 bases, with 11 bases remaining between them. Looked up from germline, CDR1 is SGHRS and CDR2 is YFSETQ. This CDR3 reads CASSPGPLSYEQYF. The CDR3 nucleotides are TGCGCCAGCAGCCCGGGACCCCTCTCCTACGAGCAGTACTTC.

This clonotype was counted between two and nine times. Here the CDR3 reads CASSFTGGRDTEAFF. The CDR3 coding sequence is TGTGCCAGCAGTTTCACAGGGGGCAGGGACACTGAAGCTTTCTTT. The gene calls are TRBV28 and TRBJ1-1; TRBD1 agrees at 9 bases. Germline V gene data show CDR1 as MDHEN and CDR2 as SYDVKM. The CDR3 is made up of 15 amino acids. V was pared by 3 bases and J by 3 bases, with 5 bases of the junction left unmatched.

In this sample, this clonotype turned up many times. The J gene is TRBJ1-3, the V gene TRBV5-5, with a weak D call TRBD1 (5 bases). The germline V gene encodes CDR1 SGHKS and CDR2 YYEKEE (reference sequence). The CDR3 is made up of 18 amino acids. V was trimmed by 0 bases and J by 0 bases, leaving 16 bases between them. CDR3 nucleotides: TGTGCCAGCAGCTTGGAAGTCGCAGGGTATGGCTCTGGAAACACCATATATTTT. It translates to CASSLEVAGYGSGNTIYF.

Remarks on this clonotype: This sequence may be a read error, since a much larger clone differs from it by one base. The V gene is TRBV12-3 or TRBV12-4, the J gene TRBJ1-2; D gene ambiguous. The CDR3 has 14 amino acids. The CDR3 region is CASTLGSANYGYTF. For the CDR3, the DNA is TGTGCCAGCACTTTAGGGTCAGCCAACTATGGCTACACCTTC.

The table lists this clonotype with a few counts. The V and J genes are TRBV12-3 or TRBV12-4 and TRBJ2-3; D is undetermined. V lost 6 bases to trimming and J lost 1 base, with 5 bases between them. The CDR3 loop spans 12 amino acids. CDR3 sequence: CASSWGTDTQYF. The CDR3 bases are TGTGCCAGCAGCTGGGGCACAGATACGCAGTATTTT.

This clonotype was picked up a small number of times. J is TRBJ2-1 and V is TRBV10-2; D is possibly TRBD2 (5 bases). In germline, CDR1 is WSHSY, CDR2 SAAADI. Trimming took 0 bases from V and 5 from J, leaving 17 bases between them. CDR3 length: 17 amino acids. This chain's CDR3 is CASSESGRTHTNNEQFF. The CDR3 region has the DNA TGCGCCAGCAGTGAGTCCGGGCGGACTCATACCAACAATGAGCAGTTCTTC.

This clonotype was detected a few times. The junction shows a germline mismatch at one end, possibly a read error. The chain is built from TRBV4-2 and TRBJ2-3; either TRBD1 or TRBD2 may supply D (6 bases each). The CDR3 is 13 amino acids. Per the germline V gene, CDR1 is LGHNA and CDR2 is YNFKEQ. CDR3 sequence: CASSQDVVTPGAF. The CDR3 DNA reads as TGTGCCAGCAGCCAAGATGTAGTAACACCGGGGGCTTTT.

The J gene is TRBJ2-1, the V gene TRBV19, with D perhaps TRBD1 or TRBD2 (5 bases each). The CDR3 runs to 15 residues. Germline CDR1 and CDR2: LNHDA and SQIVND (reference sequence). Deletions cut 10 bases from V and 7 bases from J, with 23 bases between. The CDR3 here is CATVGTWGRANEQFF. CDR3 nucleotide sequence: TGTGCCACCGTAGGGACGTGGGGAAGGGCGAATGAGCAGTTCTTC.

This clonotype showed up just a few times. V gene TRBV10-3 combines with J gene TRBJ1-4; D is unresolved. V was shortened by 0 bases and J by 5 bases, with 7 bases between the two germline ends. Per germline, CDR1 ENHRY and CDR2 SYGVKD. The CDR3 runs 14 residues. CDR3 residues: CAISESPRNEKLFF. In DNA, the CDR3 is TGTGCCATCAGTGAGTCTCCACGCAATGAAAAACTGTTTTTT.

This clonotype was observed a few times. The gene calls are TRBV29-1 and TRBJ2-1; D possibly matches TRBD1 or TRBD2 (7 bases each). CDR3 length: 18 residues. Germline lookup yields CDR1 SQVTM and CDR2 ANQGSEA. V was shortened by 0 bases and J by 3 bases, with 21 bases between the two germline ends. CDR3: CSVEDGAAGDSLYNEQFF. CDR3 DNA sequence: TGCAGCGTTGAAGATGGGGCCGCGGGGGACAGCCTCTACAATGAGCAGTTCTTC.

This chain links TRBV5-4 with TRBJ2-3, with a tentative D call TRBD1 (6 bases). The CDR3 loop spans 16 amino acids. From germline, CDR1 is SGHNT and CDR2 YYREEE (reference sequence). Between the trimmed V and J ends, which lost 4 bases and 0 bases, there was a span of 15 bases. The DNA for the CDR3 is TGTGCCAGCAGCCCAGGGGCAACGAGTAGCACAGATACGCAGTATTTT. Amino acids: CASSPGATSSTDTQYF.

This clonotype turned up a few times. The J gene is TRBJ2-4, the V gene TRBV6-2 or TRBV6-3; 14 positions agree with TRBD2. Germline V gene data show CDR1 as MNHEY and CDR2 as SVGEGT. Unmatched junction bases numbered 15, after V lost 5 bases and J lost 3 bases. The CDR3 totals 20 residues. CDR3 sequence reads: CASSPGLAGGISLIKNIQYF. For the CDR3, the DNA is TGTGCCAGCAGTCCTGGACTAGCGGGAGGCATTAGCTTAATCAAAAACATTCAGTACTTC.

This clonotype came up many times. The rearrangement joins TRBV27 to TRBJ2-7; 10 nucleotides align to TRBD1. CDR1 is MNHEY and CDR2 is SMNVEV in the germline V gene (reference sequence). V shed 5 bases and J 2 bases; nucleotides not matched to a gene: 6. This CDR3 is 15 amino acids long. CDR3 residues: CASSPVGTGAYEQYF. The CDR3 bases are TGTGCCAGCAGTCCGGTTGGGACAGGGGCCTACGAGCAGTACTTC.

The V call is TRBV20-1, the J call TRBJ2-7; TRBD1 agrees at 8 bases. V trimming: 6 bases; J trimming: 3 bases; junction bases outside the gene matches: 10. In germline, CDR1 is DFQATT, CDR2 SNEGSKA (reference sequence). This CDR3 spans 14 amino acids. CDR3: CSARGQAVNYEQYF. Written as DNA, the CDR3 is TGCAGTGCGCGGGGACAGGCGGTTAACTACGAGCAGTACTTC.

The table lists this clonotype with many counts. The V and J genes are TRBV2 and TRBJ1-1; D not certain. Deletions cut 1 base from V and 8 bases from J, with 14 bases between. Germline V gene sequence: CDR1 SNHLY, CDR2 FYNNEI. The CDR3 has 14 amino acids. For the CDR3, the DNA is TGTGCCAGCAGTGAAGACCCGAGGTACGCCGAAGCTTTCTTT. Its translation: CASSEDPRYAEAFF.

This clonotype was observed at least ten times. The rearrangement links TRBV11-2 to TRBJ2-5, with 11 bases identical to TRBD2. Germline lookup yields CDR1 SGHAT and CDR2 FQNNGV. The CDR3 extends over 17 amino acids. The V segment lost 6 bases and the J segment 1 base; nucleotides outside the gene matches: 10. This CDR3 reads CASRPSQGLAVQETQYF. CDR3 bases: TGTGCCAGCAGACCATCACAGGGACTAGCGGTCCAAGAGACCCAGTACTTC.

The rearrangement uses TRBV6-1 and TRBJ2-1; 8 nucleotides align to TRBD2. The J segment lost 9 bases and the V segment lost 5 bases, leaving 18 bases of the junction unmatched. This CDR3 has 17 amino acids. CDR1 and CDR2 from the germline V gene are MNHNS and SASEGT. CDR3 residues: CASSHPSTSGYQGEQFF. CDR3 sequence (DNA): TGTGCCAGCAGTCATCCCTCCACTAGCGGATACCAGGGTGAGCAGTTCTTC.

The gene calls are TRBV2 and TRBJ2-5; possibly TRBD1 or TRBD2 for D (5 bases each). V lost 7 bases and J 4 bases, leaving 13 bases between the germline ends. The CDR3 runs to 13 residues. From germline, CDR1 is SNHLY and CDR2 FYNNEI. CDR3 sequence: CASNWDGPETQYF. The CDR3 DNA reads as TGTGCCAGCAACTGGGACGGCCCAGAGACCCAGTACTTC.

This clonotype showed up just a few times. The rearrangement joins TRBV6-1 to TRBJ1-2, with D unresolved. The CDR3 spans 12 residues. Germline V gene data show CDR1 as MNHNS and CDR2 as SASEGT. Trimming stripped 7 bases from V and 4 bases from J, with 10 bases between. CDR3 in DNA: TGTGCCAGCACCGTAAGCACCTATGGCTACACCTTC. This gives the protein CASTVSTYGYTF.

The chain is built from TRBV7-2 and TRBJ2-1, with TRBD1 identical over 8 bases. V was pared by 5 bases and J by 3 bases, with 6 bases of the junction left unmatched. The germline V gene encodes CDR1 SGHTA and CDR2 FQGNSA. The CDR3 is 15 amino acids. DNA for the CDR3: TGTGCCAGCAGCAGAGGACAGGGCGGCTACAATGAGCAGTTCTTC. Translated: CASSRGQGGYNEQFF.

V gene TRBV12-3 or TRBV12-4 combines with J gene TRBJ2-2, with D possibly TRBD1 on 6 matching bases. The CDR3 sequence is 14 residues long. V was shortened by 6 bases and J by 5 bases, with 13 bases between the two germline ends. CDR3 protein: CASRATGQTGELFF. CDR3 nucleotide sequence: TGTGCCAGCAGAGCCACAGGGCAGACCGGGGAGCTGTTTTTT.